This T cell receptor beta chain was found in a study of T cells after yellow fever vaccination. In the study overall: Fractions low in cell number were prepared with SMART-Seq v4 Ultra Low Input. Study-level results: A faster peak, day 5 versus 15, was reached by the weaker secondary response. A minor fraction of clonotypes spanned both CD4 and CD8 compartments.

The germline CDR1 and CDR2 sequences are LGHNA and YSLEER. V lost 5 bases and J 0 bases, leaving 14 bases between the germline ends. This CDR3 spans 16 amino acids. In this sample, this clonotype turned up many times. Antigen unknown. TCRdb used MiXCR to reprocess the 5' RACE reads, holding one entry per CDR3 protein. The table includes some 350,000 distinct CDR3 sequences, around 4.1% detected once. This sequence was found in a man younger than 35 who received the YFV17D yellow fever vaccine. The rearrangement uses TRBV4-3 and TRBJ1-3; TRBD1 might be the D (6 bases). The starting material was PBMCs, obtained 5 days after the yellow fever booster vaccination. CDR3 DNA sequence: TGCGCCAGCAGCTATTCCGGGACACGCTCTGGAAACACCATATATTTT. This codes for CASSYSGTRSGNTIYF.